The TCR beta chain described here comes from a study of PD-1 blockade in classical Hodgkin lymphoma. Assay used: immunoSEQ multiplex PCR; TCRdb lists only in-frame clones, some missing. The table records 17,000 or so clones, 70% to 90% of them present only once. Each patient relapsed following autologous stem cell transplantation, and prior brentuximab vedotin exposure differed. Starting with thawed PBMCs, CD4+ T cells were purified by magnetic negative selection. This CDR3 is 13 amino acids long. Per the germline V gene, CDR1 is SGHRS and CDR2 is YFSETQ. The trim removed 2 bases at V and 4 bases at J, leaving 1 base unmatched.

The rearrangement joins TRBV5-1 to TRBJ2-5, with TRBD1 matching over 8 bases. This sample comprised CD4+ T cells from blood, obtained at baseline. The receptor was derived from a human donor with classical Hodgkin lymphoma. CDR3 residues: CASSFDRGETQYF. CDR3 DNA: TGCGCCAGCAGCTTTGACAGGGGAGAGACCCAGTACTTC.